This T cell receptor beta chain is from a study of T-cell reconstitution after alpha-beta-depleted transplantation in children. Preparing the TCRbeta library involved the use of unique molecular identifiers. In TCRdb, the PCR reads were re-called with MiXCR into one record per CDR3 protein. The profile shows approximately 520,000 distinct CDR3 sequences, 32% of them singletons. This clonotype has more than one count but fewer than ten. The V end lost 5 bases, the J end lost 3 bases, and 17 bases lay between the germline ends. Germline V gene data show CDR1 as SGHVS and CDR2 as FNYEAQ. This CDR3 spans 16 amino acids.

The material was PBMCs from the stem cell graft donor, obtained from the stem cell graft. The chain combines TRBV7-6 with TRBJ2-1, with D maybe TRBD2 (5 bases). The clonotype originates from a human donor who donated a stem cell graft to a child with aplastic anemia. CDR3 nucleotides: TGTGCCAGCAGCACCCCCGAGGGAGTGGTCTACAATGAGCAGTTCTTC. Residues: CASSTPEGVVYNEQFF.